Below, 19 T cell receptor beta chains from the same sample are listed, as sequenced in a study of OX40 agonist ivuxolimab in advanced cancers. Using immunoSEQ multiplex PCR, the repertoire was profiled, and TCRdb retains in-frame clones only, with some absent. The sample includes 60,000 or so clones, over 75% seen only once; the top ten take about 5.1%. The sample in question was CD4+ or CD8+ T cells sorted from blood, obtained in a trial of the OX40 agonist ivuxolimab. All receptors derive from an adult with an advanced solid tumor such as melanoma, head and neck, liver or kidney cancer.

This rearrangement joins TRBV7-2 to TRBJ1-2; 10 bases fit TRBD1. This CDR3 spans 15 amino acids. CDR1 SGHTA and CDR2 FQGNSA come from the germline V gene. The junction had 6 bases not matched to a gene; V was cut back by 5 bases and J by 3 bases. The CDR3 is CASSRDRGRYYGYTF. DNA for the CDR3: TGTGCCAGCAGCCGGGACAGGGGCCGCTACTATGGCTACACCTTC.

This clone was counted a few times. This rearrangement joins TRBV4-2 to TRBJ1-1, with no clear D. The ends were cut back, 1 base at V and 6 bases at J, with 12 bases in the middle. The germline CDR1 and CDR2 sequences are LGHNA and YNFKEQ. The length of the CDR3 is 14 residues. Here the CDR3 reads CASSQATTKAEAFF. The CDR3 DNA reads TGTGCCAGCAGCCAAGCTACGACTAAGGCTGAAGCTTTCTTT.

This clone has a handful of counts. The chain is built from TRBV4-1 and TRBJ1-5, with 9 positions matching TRBD1. The germline gives CDR1 MGHRA, CDR2 YSYEKL. With 2 bases clipped from V and 6 bases from J, the junction kept 2 bases outside the gene matches. The CDR3 extends over 14 amino acids. In DNA, the CDR3 is TGCGCCAGCAGCCAAACAGGGGGCACTCAGCCCCAGCATTTT. It translates to CASSQTGGTQPQHF.

The sample holds a few counts of this clone. The chain links TRBV27 to TRBJ2-5; weak D call: TRBD1 (6 bases). CDR1 and CDR2 from the germline V gene are MNHEY and SMNVEV (reference sequence). The CDR3 contains 14 residues. Trimming removed 6 bases from V and 0 bases from J, with 11 bases in between. The CDR3 coding sequence is TGTGCCAGCAGGCCCGGACAGCACCAAGAGACCCAGTACTTC. This codes for CASRPGQHQETQYF.

The chain joins TRBV9 to TRBJ1-2; D remains ambiguous. V was shortened by 0 bases and J by 3 bases, with 9 bases between the two germline ends. The CDR3 length is 14 residues. Per the germline V gene, CDR1 is SGDLS and CDR2 is YYNGEE. The CDR3 sequence is CASSVGMGDYGYTF. DNA for the CDR3: TGTGCCAGCAGCGTAGGGATGGGCGACTATGGCTACACCTTC.

V gene TRBV6-6 combines with J gene TRBJ2-5; D is possibly TRBD2 (6 bases). From germline, CDR1 is MNHNY and CDR2 SVGAGI (reference sequence). The CDR3 runs 16 residues. V dropped 2 bases and J dropped 5 bases, with 18 bases sitting between them. Here the CDR3 reads CASSYGQFSGWETQYF. DNA for the CDR3: TGTGCCAGCAGTTACGGGCAGTTTAGCGGCTGGGAGACCCAGTACTTC.

This rearrangement joins TRBV7-8 to TRBJ1-2; D perhaps matches TRBD1 (6 bases). V was cut by 5 bases and J by 4 bases, with 14 bases left in between. Germline V gene lookup returns CDR1 SGHVS and CDR2 FQNEAQ. The CDR3 loop spans 14 amino acids. This CDR3 is CASSLDSPTYGYTF. DNA of the CDR3: TGTGCCAGCAGCCTGGACAGCCCAACCTATGGCTACACCTTC.

The chain carries TRBV5-1 and TRBJ2-2; 8 nucleotides match TRBD2. The V segment lost 1 base and the J segment 3 bases; nucleotides outside the gene matches: 2. The CDR3 extends over 15 amino acids. Germline V lookup: CDR1 SGHRS, CDR2 YFSETQ. CDR3 DNA sequence: TGCGCCAGCAGCTTGACCGGGAGGGACACCGGGGAGCTGTTTTTT. Translating it yields CASSLTGRDTGELFF.

CDR3 protein: CASSYSTTGSSGYTF. For the CDR3, the DNA is TGTGCCAGCAGTTATTCCACGACAGGCAGTAGTGGCTACACCTTC. The chain employs TRBV6-6 and TRBJ1-2, with D maybe TRBD1 (6 bases). CDR3 length equals 15 residues. The V and J ends lost 3 bases and 7 bases respectively, with 18 bases between them. The germline V gene encodes CDR1 MNHNY and CDR2 SVGAGI (reference sequence).

CDR3 sequence reads: CASSCRGRRDEKLFF. The CDR3 region has the DNA TGTGCCAGCAGCTGCAGGGGGCGCCGGGATGAAAAACTGTTTTTT. The J gene is TRBJ1-4, the V gene TRBV21-1; the D segment call TRBD1 is taken from the table without a DNA check. TRBV21-1 is marked as a pseudogene. This CDR3 is built from 15 residues.

The chain joins TRBV7-9 to TRBJ1-4; no clear D gene. This CDR3 spans 15 amino acids. Trimming left V 1 base short and J 3 bases short, with 9 bases between. Germline V gene lookup returns CDR1 SEHNR and CDR2 FQNEAQ (reference sequence). CDR3 region: CASSLGGLANEKLFF. In DNA form, the CDR3 reads TGTGCCAGCAGCTTAGGTGGACTAGCTAATGAAAAACTGTTTTTT.

The chain combines TRBV5-5 with TRBJ2-1, with 9 positions matching TRBD2. The CDR3 runs to 19 residues. V lost 0 bases and J lost 3; bases outside the gene matches: 13. Germline CDR1 and CDR2: SGHKS and YYEKEE (reference sequence). The CDR3 bases are TGTGCCAGCAGCTTGGTCCCAGCGGGGGGCTCCAGCTACTACAATGAGCAGTTCTTC. This encodes CASSLVPAGGSSYYNEQFF. The variable domain in full, completed from reference TRBV5-5 and TRBJ2-1, reads DAGVTQSPTHLIKTRGQQVTLRCSPISGHKSVSWYQQVLGQGPQFIFQYYEKEERGRGNFPDRFSARQFPNYSSELNVNALLLGDSALYLCASSLVPAGGSSYYNEQFFGPGTRLTVL.

This rearrangement joins TRBV29-1 to TRBJ2-7; 8 nucleotides line up with TRBD2. Unmatched junction bases numbered 13, after V lost 7 bases and J lost 5 bases. Germline-derived CDR1 and CDR2 are SQVTM and ANQGSEA. The CDR3 consists of 14 residues. The CDR3 loop is CSATAGTSSNEQYF. The DNA of the CDR3 is TGCAGCGCCACTGCCGGGACTAGTAGTAACGAGCAGTACTTC.

The chain carries TRBV27 and TRBJ1-1; D gene uncertain. Germline CDR1 is MNHEY and CDR2 is SMNVEV (reference sequence). The length of the CDR3 is 14 residues. The V end lost 4 bases, the J end lost 1 base, and 10 bases lay between the germline ends. The CDR3 here is CASSWNSPNTEAFF. The DNA for the CDR3 is TGTGCCAGCAGTTGGAACAGTCCGAACACTGAAGCTTTCTTT.

CDR3 sequence: CASSLNEQFF. DNA of the CDR3: TGTGCCAGCAGTTTAAATGAGCAGTTCTTC. J is TRBJ2-1 and V is TRBV28; D ambiguous. The CDR3 sequence is 10 residues long. CDR1 is MDHEN and CDR2 is SYDVKM in the germline V gene. Trimming cost V 2 bases and J 7 bases, with 0 bases left between them.

The gene calls are TRBV5-1 and TRBJ2-7; 7 positions match TRBD2. With V trimmed by 1 base and J by 3 bases, 10 bases remained unmatched. CDR1 is SGHRS and CDR2 is YFSETQ in the germline V gene. The length of the CDR3 is 16 residues. CDR3 bases: TGCGCCAGCAGCTTGACAGGAAGATCTAGCGGCTACGAGCAGTACTTC. Translated, it gives CASSLTGRSSGYEQYF.

This sequence joins TRBV18 and TRBJ1-3; tentative D call: TRBD1 (5 bases). The CDR3 runs to 15 residues. Germline values: CDR1 KGHSH, CDR2 LQKENI. Trimming took 2 bases from V and 0 from J, leaving 8 bases between them. The CDR3: CASSPDRSSGNTIYF. CDR3 DNA: TGTGCCAGCTCACCAGACAGAAGCTCTGGAAACACCATATATTTT.

V and J are TRBV29-1 and TRBJ2-2; TRBD1 or TRBD2 may be the D gene (5 bases each). The germline gives CDR1 SQVTM, CDR2 ANQGSEA. CDR3 size: 14 residues. The germline V and J ends were trimmed by 4 bases and 6 bases, with 15 bases remaining between them. The CDR3 is CSVGLGTGSGELFF. CDR3 DNA sequence: TGCAGCGTTGGTCTGGGGACGGGGTCCGGGGAGCTGTTTTTT.

The J gene is TRBJ2-5, the V gene TRBV4-2; 11 nucleotides agree with TRBD2. The CDR3 loop spans 20 amino acids. Germline lookup yields CDR1 LGHNA and CDR2 YNFKEQ. The trim removed 2 bases at V and 2 bases at J, leaving 16 bases unmatched. The CDR3 here is CASSQRVPGLAAGSQETQYF. Here the CDR3 DNA reads TGTGCCAGCAGCCAACGCGTGCCGGGACTAGCGGCGGGTTCTCAAGAGACCCAGTACTTC.